Shown below are 20 T cell receptor beta chains from a single sample sequenced in a study of metastatic and nonmetastatic thyroid tumors. MiXCR reprocessed the PCR reads for TCRdb. The data contain 45,000 to 55,000 clones, around 23% of them singletons. All patients were untreated before thyroid surgery. The sample comprised blood. Receptor source: a male donor with papillary thyroid cancer or a benign thyroid nodule (not recorded which). Some clones in this sample may be carry-over from other donors' samples.

This clone is classed as medium-sized. The chain recombines TRBV30 with TRBJ2-6; 11 nucleotides match TRBD1. The junction had 5 bases not matched to a gene; V was cut back by 7 bases and J by 3 bases. CDR1 and CDR2 (germline): GTSNPN, SVGIG (reference sequence). This CDR3 spans 15 amino acids. The CDR3 region has the DNA TGTGCCTTAGGACAGGGGGCGGATGGGGCCAACGTCCTGACTTTC. This sequence encodes CALGQGADGANVLTF.

The chain is built from TRBV30 and TRBJ2-7; 14 bases agree with TRBD2. Germline V gene data show CDR1 as GTSNPN and CDR2 as SVGIG (reference sequence). This CDR3 is built from 15 residues. V shed 5 bases and J 6 bases; nucleotides not matched to a gene: 9. In DNA form, the CDR3 reads TGTGCCTGGGGACCCCGACTAGCGGGAGGGGGCGAGCAGTACTTC. It encodes CAWGPRLAGGGEQYF.

This clone was seen at least ten times. This sequence joins TRBV6-5 and TRBJ2-1; 8 positions agree with TRBD2. With 0 bases clipped from V and 7 bases from J, the junction kept 2 bases outside the gene matches. From germline, CDR1 is MNHEY and CDR2 SVGAGI. There are 14 residues in the CDR3. The CDR3 loop reads CASSYSREVNEQFF. CDR3 DNA: TGTGCCAGCAGTTACTCGCGGGAGGTAAATGAGCAGTTCTTC.

In this sample, this clone turned up many times. The chain is built from TRBV28 and TRBJ1-5; TRBD1 aligns across 8 bases. The CDR3 consists of 15 residues. Germline values: CDR1 MDHEN, CDR2 SYDVKM. The junction had 8 bases not matched to a gene; V was cut back by 2 bases and J by 8 bases. The CDR3 DNA follows: TGTGCCAGCAGTTTAAGCGGACAGGGAGACAAGCCCCAGCATTTT. As protein: CASSLSGQGDKPQHF.

This chain uses TRBV18 with TRBJ1-1; D gene ambiguous. The CDR3 is 15 amino acids. Germline assignment: CDR1 KGHSH and CDR2 LQKENI. V shed 1 base and J shed 1 base, with 10 bases lying between them. CDR3 in DNA: TGTGCCAGCTCACCACAAAGCGGTCGGAACACTGAAGCTTTCTTT. Translated, it gives CASSPQSGRNTEAFF.

This clone showed up many times. This sequence joins TRBV3-1 and TRBJ2-7; maybe TRBD2 (6 bases). Germline assignment: CDR1 LGHDT and CDR2 YNNKEL (reference sequence). CDR3 length: 14 amino acids. Trimming left V 7 bases short and J 5 bases short, with 18 bases between. This chain's CDR3 is CASTSGTPRHEQYF. The CDR3 nucleotides read TGTGCCAGCACCTCCGGGACTCCCCGACACGAGCAGTACTTC.

At least ten counts were recorded for this clone. The V call is TRBV7-8, the J call TRBJ2-1; TRBD1 aligns across 8 bases. The germline V gene encodes CDR1 SGHVS and CDR2 FQNEAQ. The CDR3 has 15 amino acids. V trimming: 6 bases; J trimming: 8 bases; junction bases outside the gene matches: 12. The DNA for the CDR3 is TGTGCCAGCAGTTACGGACAGGGACCGTACTATGAGCAGTTCTTC. Translation: CASSYGQGPYYEQFF.

The CDR3 bases are TGTGCCAGCAGCCGGGGTAGCGGTGAAGCTTTCTTT. Translating gives CASSRGSGEAFF. The chain has TRBV27 and TRBJ1-1; D uncertain. The CDR3 totals 12 residues. Trimming shortened V by 6 bases and J by 7 bases, and 12 bases separated the two germline ends. Germline CDR1 reads MNHEY; CDR2 reads SMNVEV (reference sequence).

This clone appeared once. The conserved phenylalanine or tryptophan normally closing the CDR3 is absent here, so this likely arose from a read error. J is TRBJ1-2 and V is TRBV11-1; possibly TRBD1 for D (5 bases). CDR3 size: 17 residues. Trimming shortened V by 7 bases and J by 0 bases, and 21 bases separated the two germline ends. Germline loops: CDR1 SGHAT, CDR2 FQDESV (reference sequence). The CDR3 region is CASIEEGVDKANYGYTL. The CDR3 nucleotides read TGTGCCAGCATCGAGGAGGGAGTGGACAAAGCTAACTATGGCTACACCCTC.

At least ten counts were recorded for this clone. This chain links TRBV15 with TRBJ1-2, with D perhaps TRBD1 (5 bases). The V gene lost 5 bases and the J gene lost 3 bases, with 22 bases spanning the gap. The CDR3 has 17 amino acids. CDR1 is LNHNV, CDR2 YYDKDF, per germline (reference sequence). This chain's CDR3 is CATSHPLLTDNYYGYTF. The CDR3, as DNA: TGTGCCACCAGCCACCCTCTCCTGACAGATAATTACTATGGCTACACCTTC.

This clone appeared many times. Written as DNA, the CDR3 is TGTGCCAGCAGCGTAGGTCTAGCGGGAGGCTACAATGAGCAGTTCTTC. Protein product: CASSVGLAGGYNEQFF. This sequence joins TRBV9 and TRBJ2-1, with 11 bases identical to TRBD2. With 0 bases clipped from V and 3 bases from J, the junction kept 2 bases outside the gene matches. CDR1 SGDLS and CDR2 YYNGEE come from the germline V gene. The CDR3 extends over 16 amino acids.

This clone was picked up many times. DNA of the CDR3: TGCGCCAGCAGCCTAGGGACTAGCGGGGGCTACGAGCAGTACTTC. Translating gives CASSLGTSGGYEQYF. The chain carries TRBV5-1 and TRBJ2-7; 14 nucleotides line up with TRBD2. The junction had 3 bases not matched to a gene; V was cut back by 4 bases and J by 3 bases. The CDR3 is made up of 15 amino acids. The germline CDR1 and CDR2 sequences are SGHRS and YFSETQ.

This clone was found many times. The chain uses TRBV20-1 and TRBJ1-2; 7 bases align to TRBD1. This CDR3 spans 16 amino acids. Trimming at V came to 1 base and at J to 0 bases, leaving 8 bases not matched to a gene. Germline V CDR1 and CDR2: DFQATT, SNEGSKA (reference sequence). CDR3 in DNA: TGCAGTGCTAGAGTCCCAGTGGGACAGTCTAACTATGGCTACACCTTC. Translating it yields CSARVPVGQSNYGYTF.

This clone was detected ten times or more. The chain carries TRBV20-1 and TRBJ1-2; D might be TRBD1 (5 bases). Germline CDR1 DFQATT, CDR2 SNEGSKA (reference sequence). The CDR3 sequence is 16 residues long. In DNA, the CDR3 is TGCAATTGCTACGGACTAGGGACCCAGGGCCTCTATGGCTACACCTTC. Encoded protein: CNCYGLGTQGLYGYTF.

V and J are TRBV18 and TRBJ2-7; D might be TRBD1 or TRBD2, each matching 5 bases. The germline V gene encodes CDR1 KGHSH and CDR2 LQKENI. V shed 2 bases and J shed 2 bases, with 31 bases lying between them. CDR3 size: 21 residues. Written as DNA, the CDR3 is TGTGCCAGCTCACCAACGTTTGGGGGAGAGAAGAGGGAGAAAGGGACCTACGAGCAGTACTTC. The encoded protein is CASSPTFGGEKREKGTYEQYF.

At least ten counts were recorded for this clone. The chain is built from TRBV7-8 and TRBJ1-1; 7 bases align to TRBD1. J was trimmed by 6 bases and V by 0 bases; bases with no gene match: 13. Germline V CDR1 and CDR2: SGHVS, FQNEAQ. This CDR3 spans 17 amino acids. CDR3 in amino acids: CASSLARAGGKLAEAFF. The CDR3 nucleotides read TGTGCCAGCAGCTTAGCAAGGGCAGGGGGAAAGTTGGCTGAAGCTTTCTTT.

Within the sample, this clone is medium-sized. The V gene is TRBV28, the J gene TRBJ1-2, with D unresolved. Between the trimmed V and J ends, which lost 2 bases and 1 base, there was a span of 14 bases. CDR3 length: 16 amino acids. CDR1 is MDHEN and CDR2 is SYDVKM in the germline V gene. CDR3 bases: TGTGCCAGCAGTTTACTCAGTGAGCCTGTTAACTATGGCTACACCTTC. It specifies CASSLLSEPVNYGYTF.

This clone was counted ten times or more. The chain links TRBV7-9 to TRBJ1-5, with D possibly matching TRBD1 (5 bases). CDR3 length: 14 amino acids. Trimming took off 5 bases at V and 3 bases at J, with 11 bases between the two ends. Per germline, CDR1 SEHNR and CDR2 FQNEAQ (reference sequence). CDR3 region: CASSPGTDNQPQHF. CDR3 coding DNA: TGTGCCAGCAGCCCCGGGACGGACAATCAGCCCCAGCATTTT. The full variable domain, completed using reference TRBV7-9 and TRBJ1-5, is DTGVSQNPRHKITKRGQNVTFRCDPISEHNRLYWYRQTLGQGPEFLTYFQNEAQLEKSRLLSDRFSAERPKGSFSTLEIQRTEQGDSAMYLCASSPGTDNQPQHFGDGTRLSIL.

This clone occurred a few times. This may stem from a read error, because a much larger clone lies one nucleotide away. This rearrangement joins TRBV6-4 to TRBJ2-3; TRBD2 matches at 13 bases. Germline V gene data show CDR1 as MRHNA and CDR2 as SNTAGT. With 0 bases clipped from V and 7 bases from J, the junction kept 7 bases outside the gene matches. The CDR3 contains 17 residues. This CDR3 is CASSDSGLAGDTYTQYF. The CDR3 nucleotides read TGTGCCAGCAGTGACTCTGGACTAGCGGGAGATACCTATACGCAGTATTTT.

This clone was counted ten times or more. The chain couples TRBV20-1 to TRBJ2-5, with D possibly matching TRBD1 (6 bases). The CDR3 length is 13 residues. Germline V gene lookup returns CDR1 DFQATT and CDR2 SNEGSKA (reference sequence). V was trimmed by 5 bases and J by 5 bases, leaving 15 bases between them. The CDR3 here is CSAGSGAEETQYF. CDR3 in DNA: TGCAGTGCTGGCTCAGGGGCGGAGGAGACCCAGTACTTC.